The present T cell receptor (beta chain) was sequenced within a study of control samples from healthy donors and cancer patients. Produced via immunoSEQ multiplex PCR; TCRdb's table is partial and in-frame only. The sample yields approximately 150,000 clones, 91% seen once. The sequence came from a man aged 18 to 29 in good health. The specimen sequenced was blood.

The CDR3 region has the DNA TGTGCCAGCAGTTATGGGCAAACAACTAATGAAAAACTGTTTTTT. Translation gives CASSYGQTTNEKLFF. V usage is TRBV6-6 and J usage is TRBJ1-4; D remains ambiguous. Trimming removed 3 bases from V and 0 bases from J, with 8 bases in between. CDR1 is MNHNY, CDR2 SVGAGI, per germline (reference sequence). The CDR3 has 15 residues.